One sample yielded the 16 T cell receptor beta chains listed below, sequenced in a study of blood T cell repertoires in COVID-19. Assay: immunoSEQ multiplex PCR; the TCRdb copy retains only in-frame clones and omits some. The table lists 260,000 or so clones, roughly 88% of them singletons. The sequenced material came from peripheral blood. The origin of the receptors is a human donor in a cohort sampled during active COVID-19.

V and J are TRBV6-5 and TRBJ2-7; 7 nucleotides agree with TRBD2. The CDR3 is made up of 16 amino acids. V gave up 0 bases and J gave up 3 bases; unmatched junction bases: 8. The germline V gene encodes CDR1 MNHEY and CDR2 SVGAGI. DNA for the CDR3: TGTGCCAGCAGTTACTCTATGGGCGGGAGAGGCTACGAGCAGTACTTC. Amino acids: CASSYSMGGRGYEQYF.

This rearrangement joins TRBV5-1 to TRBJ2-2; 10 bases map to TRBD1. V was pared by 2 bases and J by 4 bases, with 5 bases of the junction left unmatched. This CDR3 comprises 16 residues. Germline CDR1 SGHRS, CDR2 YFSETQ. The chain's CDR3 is CASSLDRGRLTGELFF. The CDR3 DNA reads TGCGCCAGCAGCTTAGACAGGGGGCGCCTCACCGGGGAGCTGTTTTTT.

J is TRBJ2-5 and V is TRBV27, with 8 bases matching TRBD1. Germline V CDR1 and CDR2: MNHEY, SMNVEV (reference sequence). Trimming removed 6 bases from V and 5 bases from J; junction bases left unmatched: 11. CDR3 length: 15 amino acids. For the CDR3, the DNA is TGTGCCAGCAGCCCGCGGACAGGGAAAGTTGAGACCCAGTACTTC. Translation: CASSPRTGKVETQYF.

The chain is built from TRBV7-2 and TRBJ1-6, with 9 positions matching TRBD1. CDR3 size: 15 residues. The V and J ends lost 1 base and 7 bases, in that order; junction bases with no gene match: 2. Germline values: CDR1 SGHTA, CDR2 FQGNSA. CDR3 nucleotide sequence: TGTGCCAGCAGCTTAGGGACAGGGGTCAATTCACCCCTCCACTTT. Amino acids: CASSLGTGVNSPLHF.

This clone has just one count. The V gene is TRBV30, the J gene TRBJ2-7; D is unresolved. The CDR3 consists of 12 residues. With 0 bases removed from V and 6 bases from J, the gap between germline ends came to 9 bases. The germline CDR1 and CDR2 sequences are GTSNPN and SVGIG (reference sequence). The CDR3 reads CAWSVNGGEQYF. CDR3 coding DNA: TGTGCCTGGAGTGTAAACGGTGGCGAGCAGTACTTC. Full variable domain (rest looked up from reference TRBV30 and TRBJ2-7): SQTIHQWPATLVQPVGSPLSLECTVEGTSNPNLYWYRQAAGRGLQLLFYSVGIGQISSEVPQNLSASRPQDRQFILSSKKLLLSDSGFYLCAWSVNGGEQYFGPGTRLTVT.

CDR3 nucleotide sequence: TGTGCCAGCAGTGCTACCGGGATCCTCTCTTCCGAGCAGTACTTC. Translating gives CASSATGILSSEQYF. The V gene is TRBV28, the J gene TRBJ2-7; weak D call: TRBD2 (5 bases). Germline V gene sequence: CDR1 MDHEN, CDR2 SYDVKM. V was shortened by 5 bases and J by 6 bases, with 20 bases between the two germline ends. The CDR3 has 15 amino acids.

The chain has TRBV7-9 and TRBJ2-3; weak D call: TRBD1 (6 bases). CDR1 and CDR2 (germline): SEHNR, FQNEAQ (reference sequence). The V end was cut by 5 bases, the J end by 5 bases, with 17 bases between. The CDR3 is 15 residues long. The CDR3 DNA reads TGTGCCAGCAGCCGGGTGGCAGGGGTAGGAGATACGCAGTATTTT. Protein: CASSRVAGVGDTQYF.

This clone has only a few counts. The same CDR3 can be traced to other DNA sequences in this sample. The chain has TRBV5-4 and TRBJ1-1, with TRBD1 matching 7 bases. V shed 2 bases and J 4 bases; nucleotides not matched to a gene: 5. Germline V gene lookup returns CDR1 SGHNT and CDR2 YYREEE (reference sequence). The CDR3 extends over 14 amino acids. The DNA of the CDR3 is TGTGCCAGCAGCTTCGGTACAGGGGTCACTGAAGCTTTCTTT. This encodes CASSFGTGVTEAFF.

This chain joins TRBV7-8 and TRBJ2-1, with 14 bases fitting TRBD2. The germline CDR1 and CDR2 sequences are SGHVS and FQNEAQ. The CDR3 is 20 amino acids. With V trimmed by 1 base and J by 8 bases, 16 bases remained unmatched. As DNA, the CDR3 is TGTGCCAGCAGCTTAGGCCCGGGACTAGCGGGAGTAGTCTTAGAGGATGAGCAGTTCTTC. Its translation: CASSLGPGLAGVVLEDEQFF.

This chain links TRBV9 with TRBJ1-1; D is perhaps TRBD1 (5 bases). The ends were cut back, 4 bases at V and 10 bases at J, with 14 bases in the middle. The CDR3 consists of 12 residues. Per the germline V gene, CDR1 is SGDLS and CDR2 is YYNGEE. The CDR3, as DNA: TGTGCCAGCAGCTCGCCGGGGGGAGCAGCTTTCTTT. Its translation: CASSSPGGAAFF. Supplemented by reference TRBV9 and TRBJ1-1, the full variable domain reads DSGVTQTPKHLITATGQRVTLRCSPRSGDLSVYWYQQSLDQGLQFLIQYYNGEERAKGNILERFSAQQFPDLHSELNLSSLELGDSALYFCASSSPGGAAFFGQGTRLTVV.

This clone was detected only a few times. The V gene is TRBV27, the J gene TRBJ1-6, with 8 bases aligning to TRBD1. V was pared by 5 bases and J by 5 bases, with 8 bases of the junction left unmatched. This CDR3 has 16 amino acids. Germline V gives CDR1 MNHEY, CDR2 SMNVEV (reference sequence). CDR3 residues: CASSPWQGADNSPLHF. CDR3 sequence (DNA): TGTGCCAGCAGTCCTTGGCAGGGGGCCGATAATTCACCCCTCCACTTT.

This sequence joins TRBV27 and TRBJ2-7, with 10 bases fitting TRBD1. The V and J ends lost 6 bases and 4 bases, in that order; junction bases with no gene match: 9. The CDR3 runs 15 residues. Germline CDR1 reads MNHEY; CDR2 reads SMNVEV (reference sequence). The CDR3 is CASSGTGEFKYEQYF. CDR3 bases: TGTGCCAGCAGCGGGACAGGGGAATTTAAGTACGAGCAGTACTTC.

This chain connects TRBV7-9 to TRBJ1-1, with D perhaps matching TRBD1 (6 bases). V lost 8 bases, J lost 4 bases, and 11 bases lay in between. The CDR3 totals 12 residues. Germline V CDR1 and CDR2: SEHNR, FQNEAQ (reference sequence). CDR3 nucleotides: TGTGCCAGCGGGGGGGGCGGCACTGAAGCTTTCTTT. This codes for CASGGGGTEAFF.

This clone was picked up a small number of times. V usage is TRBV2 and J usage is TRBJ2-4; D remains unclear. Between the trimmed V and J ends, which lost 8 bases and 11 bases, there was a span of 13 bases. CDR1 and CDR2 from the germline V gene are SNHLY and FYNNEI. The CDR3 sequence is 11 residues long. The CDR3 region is CASSPGWVQYF. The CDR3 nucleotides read TGTGCCAGCTCTCCCGGGTGGGTTCAGTACTTC.

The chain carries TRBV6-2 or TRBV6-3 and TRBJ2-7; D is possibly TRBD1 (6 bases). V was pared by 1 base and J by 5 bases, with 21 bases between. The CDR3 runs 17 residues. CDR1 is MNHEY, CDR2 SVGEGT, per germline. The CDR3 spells CASSYFLGASRRDEQYF. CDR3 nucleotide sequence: TGTGCCAGCAGTTACTTCTTGGGGGCCTCACGTCGGGACGAGCAGTACTTC.

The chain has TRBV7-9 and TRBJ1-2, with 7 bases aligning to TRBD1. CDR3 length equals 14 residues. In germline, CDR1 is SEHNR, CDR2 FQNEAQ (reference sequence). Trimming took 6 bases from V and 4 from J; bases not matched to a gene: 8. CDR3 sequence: CASSRDSGLYGYTF. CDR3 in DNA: TGTGCCAGCAGTCGGGACAGCGGCCTCTATGGCTACACCTTC.